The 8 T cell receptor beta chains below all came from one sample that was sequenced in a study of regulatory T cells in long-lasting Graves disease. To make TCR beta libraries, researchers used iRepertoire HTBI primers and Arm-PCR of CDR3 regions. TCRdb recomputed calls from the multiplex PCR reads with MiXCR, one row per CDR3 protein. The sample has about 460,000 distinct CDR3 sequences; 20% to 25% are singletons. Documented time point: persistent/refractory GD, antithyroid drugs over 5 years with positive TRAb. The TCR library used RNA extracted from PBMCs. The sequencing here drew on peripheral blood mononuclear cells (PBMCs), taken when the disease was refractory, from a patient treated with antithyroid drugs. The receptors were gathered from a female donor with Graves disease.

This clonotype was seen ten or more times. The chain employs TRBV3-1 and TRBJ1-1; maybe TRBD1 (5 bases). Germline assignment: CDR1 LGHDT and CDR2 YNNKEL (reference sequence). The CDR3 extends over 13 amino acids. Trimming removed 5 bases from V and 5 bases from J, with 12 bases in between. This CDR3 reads CASSSGWGTEAFF. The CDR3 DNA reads TGTGCCAGCAGCTCAGGGTGGGGAACTGAAGCTTTCTTT.

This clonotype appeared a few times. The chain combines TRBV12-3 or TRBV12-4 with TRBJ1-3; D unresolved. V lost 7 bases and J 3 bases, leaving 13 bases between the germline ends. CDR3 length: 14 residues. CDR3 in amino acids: CASTLLLIGNTIYF. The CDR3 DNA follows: TGTGCCAGCACCCTTTTGCTCATTGGAAACACCATATATTTT.

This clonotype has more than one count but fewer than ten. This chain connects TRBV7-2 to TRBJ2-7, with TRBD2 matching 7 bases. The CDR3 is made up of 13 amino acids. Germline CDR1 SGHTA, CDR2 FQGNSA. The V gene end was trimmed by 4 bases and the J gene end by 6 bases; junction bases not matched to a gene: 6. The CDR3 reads CASSWVTGGEQYF. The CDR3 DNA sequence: TGTGCCAGCAGCTGGGTTACGGGGGGCGAGCAGTACTTC.

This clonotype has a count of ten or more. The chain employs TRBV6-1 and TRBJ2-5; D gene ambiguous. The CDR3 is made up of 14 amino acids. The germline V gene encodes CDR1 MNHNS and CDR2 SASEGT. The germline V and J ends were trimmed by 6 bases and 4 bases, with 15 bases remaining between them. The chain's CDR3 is CASSSPRSRETQYF. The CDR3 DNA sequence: TGTGCCAGCAGCTCCCCCCGGAGTAGAGAGACCCAGTACTTC.

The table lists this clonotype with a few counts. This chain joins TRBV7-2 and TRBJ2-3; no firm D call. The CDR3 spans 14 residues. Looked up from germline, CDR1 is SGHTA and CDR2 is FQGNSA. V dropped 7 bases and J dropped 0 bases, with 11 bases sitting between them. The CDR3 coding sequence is TGTGCCAGCACCGTCGCTATTAGCACAGATACGCAGTATTTT. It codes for CASTVAISTDTQYF.

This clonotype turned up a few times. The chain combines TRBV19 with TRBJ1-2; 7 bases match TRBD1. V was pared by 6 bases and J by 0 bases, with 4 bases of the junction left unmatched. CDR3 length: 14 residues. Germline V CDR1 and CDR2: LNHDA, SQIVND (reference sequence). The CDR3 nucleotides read TGTGCCAGTAGCATGGGACAGACTAACTATGGCTACACCTTC. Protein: CASSMGQTNYGYTF.

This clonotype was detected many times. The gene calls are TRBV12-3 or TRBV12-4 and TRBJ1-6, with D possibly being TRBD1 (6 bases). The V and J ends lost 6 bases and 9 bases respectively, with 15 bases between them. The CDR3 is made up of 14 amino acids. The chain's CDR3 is CASRTQGRLSPLHF. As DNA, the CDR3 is TGTGCCAGCAGGACACAGGGTCGCCTTTCACCCCTCCACTTT.

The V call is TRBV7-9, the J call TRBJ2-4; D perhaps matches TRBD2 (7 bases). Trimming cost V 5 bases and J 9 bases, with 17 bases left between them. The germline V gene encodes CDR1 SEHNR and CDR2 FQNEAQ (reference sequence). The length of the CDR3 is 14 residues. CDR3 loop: CASSPEGGLGIQYF. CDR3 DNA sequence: TGTGCCAGCAGCCCCGAGGGGGGGCTGGGCATTCAGTACTTC.